This T cell receptor beta chain was captured in a study of identifying expanded T cells in peripheral blood. Study-wide results and limits: Over approximately two and four weeks, about 15 and 19 clones changed, versus roughly 1.1 between replicates.

The V end lost 3 bases, the J end lost 6 bases, and 11 bases lay between the germline ends. Looked up from germline, CDR1 is SQVTM and CDR2 is ANQGSEA. The CDR3 runs 12 residues. Comment on this clone: What it binds is unknown.

Clones were sequenced by immunoSEQ multiplex PCR, and TCRdb holds only the in-frame ones, with some missing. Of about 86,000 clones listed, around 84% were seen once; the top ten hold just under 4.5%. The TCR comes from a person aged 18-70 years in good health. Material for sequencing was blood. V is TRBV29-1 and J is TRBJ1-2, with D perhaps matching TRBD1 (5 bases). The CDR3 sequence: CSVESGSHGYTF. The CDR3 DNA reads TGCAGCGTTGAGTCAGGGTCTCATGGCTACACCTTC.